This TCR beta chain was captured in a study of T-cell reconstitution after alpha-beta-depleted transplantation in children. Preparation of the TCRbeta library used unique molecular identifiers. TCRdb re-called the PCR reads with MiXCR, one entry per CDR3 protein. The table records approximately 400,000 distinct CDR3 sequences, roughly 11% of them present only once. The junction had 4 bases not matched to a gene; V was cut back by 0 bases and J by 7 bases. Germline values: CDR1 SGHTA, CDR2 FQGNSA. The CDR3 consists of 16 residues. This chain joins TRBV7-2 and TRBJ2-1; TRBD2 aligns across 12 bases. Source: PBMCs from the stem cell graft donor, taken from the stem cell graft. The clonotype comes from a human donor who donated a stem cell graft to a child with acute myeloid leukemia. DNA of the CDR3: TGTGCCAGCAGCTTAGCGACTAGCGGGGGCCTAAATGAGCAGTTCTTC. Translating it yields CASSLATSGGLNEQFF. The whole variable domain, filled in from reference TRBV7-2 and TRBJ2-1, reads GAGVSQSPSNKVTEKGKDVELRCDPISGHTALYWYRQSLGQGLEFLIYFQGNSAPDKSGLPSDRFSAERTGGSVSTLTIQRTQQEDSAVYLCASSLATSGGLNEQFFGPGTRLTVL.